These 8 T cell receptor beta chains were sequenced from one sample in a study of CD8+CD57+ T cells in acquired aplastic anemia. Investigators profiled TCR beta VDJ and CDR3 from genomic DNA template. Using its own MiXCR run on the reads, TCRdb lists one record per CDR3 protein. The sample shows 150,000 to 200,000 distinct CDR3 sequences, approximately 40% of them seen only once. Sample: sorted CD4+, CD8+, or CD8+CD57+ T cells (not recorded which) from PBMCs. The receptors originated from a human donor in good health.

This sequence joins TRBV11-2 and TRBJ2-1; 11 bases align to TRBD1. V lost 10 bases to trimming and J lost 4 bases; unmatched junction nucleotides: 9. The CDR3 totals 15 residues. Per the germline V gene, CDR1 is SGHAT and CDR2 is FQNNGV. This CDR3 reads CAIRPGQGVYNEQFF. The CDR3 DNA sequence: TGTGCCATAAGGCCGGGACAGGGGGTGTACAATGAGCAGTTCTTC.

Details on this clonotype: The germline gene is not matched at one end of the junction; a read error may be the cause. The gene calls are TRBV20-1 and TRBJ2-7, with D perhaps TRBD1 (6 bases). This CDR3 has 12 residues. Germline V lookup: CDR1 DFQATT, CDR2 SNEGSKA (reference sequence). This chain's CDR3 is CSARGALYERYF. The CDR3 region has the DNA TGCAGTGCTAGGGGGGCATTATACGAGCGGTACTTC.

The chain joins TRBV6-6 to TRBJ1-1; 9 bases are a match to TRBD1. V trimming: 6 bases; J trimming: 0 bases; junction bases outside the gene matches: 8. Germline CDR1 reads MNHNY; CDR2 reads SVGAGI (reference sequence). This CDR3 contains 16 residues. In DNA form, the CDR3 reads TGTGCCAGCAGACCGGACAGGGGCACGTTGAACACTGAAGCTTTCTTT. Its translation: CASRPDRGTLNTEAFF.

Only one count was recorded for this clonotype. V usage is TRBV7-3 and J usage is TRBJ2-1, with 11 bases that match TRBD2. The CDR3 has 17 amino acids. Germline assignment: CDR1 SGHTA and CDR2 FQGTGA. V lost 0 bases and J lost 3; bases outside the gene matches: 4. The CDR3 DNA follows: TGTGCCAGCAGCTTAACGACTAGCGGGGATCTCTACAATGAGCAGTTCTTC. This sequence encodes CASSLTTSGDLYNEQFF.

The chain employs TRBV4-1 and TRBJ1-2; D might be TRBD1 (5 bases). Germline CDR1 reads MGHRA; CDR2 reads YSYEKL. CDR3 length: 13 residues. Trimming took off 0 bases at V and 8 bases at J, with 10 bases between the two ends. DNA for the CDR3: TGCGCCAGCAGCCAAGAGGGGGTAGGAGGCTACACCTTC. This codes for CASSQEGVGGYTF.

This clonotype appeared many times. V usage is TRBV9 and J usage is TRBJ2-4; D unresolved. Germline CDR1 SGDLS, CDR2 YYNGEE. The V gene lost 4 bases and the J gene lost 7 bases, with 12 bases spanning the gap. This CDR3 has 13 residues. The CDR3 DNA is TGTGCCAGCAGCCTCCCCCCCGGGAACATTCAGTACTTC. This codes for CASSLPPGNIQYF.

This clonotype was found many times. The V gene is TRBV7-9, the J gene TRBJ2-2; D uncertain. CDR3 length: 14 residues. V was shortened by 2 bases and J by 3 bases, with 7 bases between the two germline ends. The germline V gene has CDR1 SEHNR and CDR2 FQNEAQ (reference sequence). The CDR3 bases are TGTGCCAGCAGCTTATTCACCGACACCGGGGAGCTGTTTTTT. This codes for CASSLFTDTGELFF.

To note about this clonotype: At one end, the junction sequence differs from germline, possibly due to a read error. The gene calls are TRBV28 and TRBJ2-7; maybe TRBD1 (6 bases). Germline CDR1 reads MDHEN; CDR2 reads SYDVKM. This CDR3 is 14 amino acids long. CDR3 sequence (DNA): TGTGCCAGCAGCAGGCAGGGGAGCTCGTACGAGCGGTACTTC. This codes for CASSRQGSSYERYF. Full variable domain (missing parts from reference TRBV28 and TRBJ2-7): DVKVTQSSRYLVKRTGEKVFLECVQDMDHENMFWYRQDPGLGLRLIYFSYDVKMKEKGDIPEGYSVSREKKERFSLILESASTNQTSMYLCASSRQGSSYERYFGPGTRLTVT.